The text below deals with one TCR beta chain. Its antigen is not identified. RNA transcripts were the template for amplifying TCR beta CDR3 regions. The HTBI set primed first-round TCR CDR3 RT-PCR. One entry per CDR3 protein results from TCRdb running MiXCR on the multiplex PCR reads. The sample carries approximately 430,000 distinct CDR3 sequences, roughly 14% recorded once. V was pared by 6 bases and J by 1 base, with 10 bases of the junction left unmatched. Germline lookup yields CDR1 DFQATT and CDR2 SNEGSKA (reference sequence). CDR3 length equals 16 residues. This specimen comes from a study of T cells in Graves' hyperthyroidism and ophthalmopathy. Across the whole study: Upon initial diagnosis and before any treatment, peripheral blood was collected. Study-wide points: It was a median around 6 months before onset that the model predicted ophthalmopathy.

Graves' hyperthyroidism qualified as stable when ophthalmopathy did not progress within 18 months. The V call is TRBV20-1, the J call TRBJ2-5, with 11 positions matching TRBD2. The source of this sequence is a young woman with Graves' hyperthyroidism. Material: blood. This CDR3 reads CSATGTSGQFQETQYF. In DNA form, the CDR3 reads TGCAGTGCCACAGGGACTAGCGGACAGTTCCAAGAGACCCAGTACTTC.